Listed below are T cell receptor beta chains from one sample, sequenced in a study of T cell repertoires in cytomegalovirus infection. A single record per CDR3 protein comes from TCRdb applying MiXCR to the reads. This table has under 250,000 distinct CDR3 sequences, 12% appearing once. Sequenced: PBMCs. The receptors originated from a human donor in good health (CMV status not recorded). Some clones in this sample may be carry-over from other donors' samples. Each CDR3 is given with its conserved first and last residue. Each record gives: J gene, V gene, CDR3 protein.

j_gene: TRBJ1-2
v_gene: TRBV7-9
CDR3aa: CASSLASGVGGYTF

j_gene: TRBJ2-5
v_gene: TRBV7-9
CDR3aa: CASSLGGGVAQQETQYF

j_gene: TRBJ1-4
v_gene: TRBV7-2
CDR3aa: CASSPLGARNVEKLFF

j_gene: TRBJ1-2
v_gene: TRBV28
CDR3aa: CASSLGGGPNYGYTF

j_gene: TRBJ1-5
v_gene: TRBV6-2/TRBV6-3
CDR3aa: CASSTPGRVKPQHF

j_gene: TRBJ2-1
v_gene: TRBV7-8
CDR3aa: CASSPGTGGYYNEQFF

j_gene: TRBJ2-3
v_gene: TRBV30
CDR3aa: CAWSSGNTDTQYF

j_gene: TRBJ2-3
v_gene: TRBV24-1
CDR3aa: CATSSSGSSTDTQYF

j_gene: TRBJ1-1
v_gene: TRBV6-2/TRBV6-3
CDR3aa: CASSIWGTEAFF

j_gene: TRBJ1-2
v_gene: TRBV28
CDR3aa: CASSLARRQNYGYTF

j_gene: TRBJ1-1
v_gene: TRBV19
CDR3aa: CASSRSGAEAFF

j_gene: TRBJ1-2
v_gene: TRBV20-1
CDR3aa: CSASPRRGNEYGYTF

j_gene: TRBJ2-7
v_gene: TRBV7-2
CDR3aa: CASSLRTRMQHEQYF

j_gene: TRBJ2-1
v_gene: TRBV3-1
CDR3aa: CASKASGSYNEQFF

j_gene: TRBJ2-2
v_gene: TRBV12-3/TRBV12-4
CDR3aa: CASSLQGWGTGELFF

j_gene: TRBJ1-2
v_gene: TRBV6-4
CDR3aa: CASSDSGDTFYGYTF

j_gene: TRBJ1-2
v_gene: TRBV20-1
CDR3aa: CSARAGGANYGYTF

j_gene: TRBJ2-5
v_gene: TRBV7-9
CDR3aa: CASSSPPGARETQYF

j_gene: TRBJ2-1
v_gene: TRBV14
CDR3aa: CASSQIKIQGSPYNEQFF

j_gene: TRBJ2-2
v_gene: TRBV7-2
CDR3aa: CASSPLGGDTGELFF

j_gene: TRBJ2-2
v_gene: TRBV6-6
CDR3aa: CASTVLTALNTGELFF

j_gene: TRBJ2-1
v_gene: TRBV20-1
CDR3aa: CSARAGNLAGGYGEQFF

j_gene: TRBJ2-1
v_gene: TRBV15
CDR3aa: CATGGGYNEQFF

j_gene: TRBJ2-1
v_gene: TRBV19
CDR3aa: CASSIGWGVAYNEQFF

j_gene: TRBJ1-2
v_gene: TRBV28
CDR3aa: CASYQGAIYTF

j_gene: TRBJ2-3
v_gene: TRBV7-2
CDR3aa: CASSSQLLGTDTQYF

j_gene: TRBJ2-2
v_gene: TRBV12-5
CDR3aa: CASGLVLEGPTELFF

j_gene: TRBJ2-7
v_gene: TRBV11-3
CDR3aa: CASSLGQRFNYEQYF

j_gene: TRBJ1-2
v_gene: TRBV7-2
CDR3aa: CASTPRAQAFNYGYTF

j_gene: TRBJ2-6
v_gene: TRBV6-2/TRBV6-3
CDR3aa: CASSPYPDGSGANVLTF

j_gene: TRBJ2-5
v_gene: TRBV7-2
CDR3aa: CASSDRQGPQETQYF

j_gene: TRBJ1-5
v_gene: TRBV20-1
CDR3aa: CSALASGGPQHF